This T cell receptor (beta chain) was documented in a study of T cells in localized non-small cell lung cancer. Study-wide results and limits: Of the tissues analyzed, uninvolved adjacent lung showed maximal T cell clonality, greater than tumor. For the top 100 tumor clones, a median roughly 56 also appeared in adjacent lung. A single tumor region was sequenced, leaving heterogeneity possible.

The CDR3 loop spans 11 amino acids. V lost 2 bases and J 4 bases, leaving 4 bases between the germline ends. Looked up from germline, CDR1 is DFQATT and CDR2 is SNEGSKA (reference sequence). About this clone: Its antigen is still unknown. Within the sample, other DNA sequences also encode this same CDR3.

The protocol was immunoSEQ multiplex PCR, while the TCRdb copy is restricted to in-frame clones and leaves out a portion. The data show about 19,000 clones, with around 81% seen just once and 25% held by the top ten. This receptor was taken from a female donor older than 55 with stage I lung adenocarcinoma. This chain uses TRBV20-1 with TRBJ2-3; D unresolved. Specimen: peripheral blood, collected before any cancer treatment. The CDR3 nucleotides read TGCAGTGCTAGATTCGCAGATACGCAGTATTTT. Translated, it gives CSARFADTQYF.